The rows below give T cell receptor beta chains drawn from one sample of a study of blood T cell repertoires in COVID-19. Sequenced by immunoSEQ multiplex PCR; TCRdb stores in-frame clones only, minus some. Among over 75,000 clones listed, roughly 82% were seen once. Sequencing was performed on peripheral blood. The receptors were gathered from a human donor in a cohort sampled during active COVID-19. Both conserved end residues are part of each CDR3. D genes are given only for firm matches. Size tells how often a clone was seen (once, few, many) or the class of an expanded clone, and some rows leave it out.

-	-	TRBJ2-3	TRBV9	13	CASSPWAGDTQYF	TGTGCCAGCAGCCCCTGGGCAGGGGATACGCAGTATTTT
once	-	TRBJ2-3	TRBV7-3	14	CASSQLGPEDTQYF	TGTGCCAGCAGCCAACTTGGGCCGGAAGATACGCAGTATTTT
-	TRBD1	TRBJ2-7	TRBV3-1/TRBV3-2	14	CASSQDRGPYEQYF	TGTGCCAGCAGCCAAGACAGGGGGCCCTACGAGCAGTACTTC
-	TRBD1	TRBJ1-5	TRBV2	13	CASMGTVNQPQHF	TGTGCCAGCATGGGGACAGTCAATCAGCCCCAGCATTTT
few	-	TRBJ1-5	TRBV6-1	13	CASSEARGQPQHF	TGTGCCAGCAGTGAAGCAAGGGGACAGCCCCAGCATTTT
-	TRBD1	TRBJ2-1	TRBV5-4	17	CASSPGTGGRSYNEQFF	TGTGCCAGCAGCCCAGGGACAGGGGGTCGGTCCTACAATGAGCAGTTCTTC
-	-	TRBJ1-1	TRBV12-5	18	CASGLSVGRGRMNTEAFF	TGTGCTAGTGGTTTGTCGGTGGGCAGGGGACGTATGAACACTGAAGCTTTCTTT
few	TRBD2	TRBJ2-7	TRBV7-3	14	CASSLSSGSLEQYF	TGTGCCAGCAGCTTATCCAGCGGGAGTCTTGAGCAGTACTTC
-	-	TRBJ1-2	TRBV5-6	14	CASSLVSTAYGYTF	TGTGCCAGCAGCTTGGTATCGACAGCATATGGCTACACCTTC
-	TRBD1	TRBJ2-7	TRBV7-8	15	CASSPLGGQGNEQYF	TGTGCCAGCAGCCCCCTGGGGGGACAGGGGAACGAGCAGTACTTC
-	-	TRBJ1-6	TRBV20-1	11	CSAGGDSPLHF	TGCAGTGCTGGGGGGGATTCACCCCTCCACTTT
-	-	TRBJ2-5	TRBV7-2	14	CASSLDRGQETQYF	TGTGCCAGCAGCTTAGACCGAGGGCAAGAGACCCAGTACTTC
-	TRBD2	TRBJ2-1	TRBV11-2	16	CASRPRLAGVFNEQFF	TGTGCCAGCAGACCTAGACTAGCGGGGGTATTCAATGAGCAGTTCTTC
-	TRBD2	TRBJ2-7	TRBV11-3	14	CASSLGVAGDEQYF	TGTGCCAGCAGCTTAGGAGTTGCGGGGGACGAGCAGTACTTC
-	-	TRBJ1-1	TRBV19	13	CASLPGVNTEAFF	TGTGCCAGTCTTCCCGGGGTCAACACTGAAGCTTTCTTT
once	-	TRBJ2-5	TRBV11-2	14	CASSFGGGPETQYF	TGTGCCAGCAGCTTCGGCGGGGGCCCGGAGACCCAGTACTTC
-	-	TRBJ1-2	TRBV2	14	CASSELTENYGYTF	TGTGCCAGCAGTGAACTTACAGAAAACTATGGCTACACCTTC
few	TRBD1	TRBJ2-5	TRBV5-1	13	CASSQGARETQYF	TGCGCCAGCAGCCAGGGGGCCAGAGAGACCCAGTACTTC
once	TRBD1	TRBJ1-1	TRBV12-3/TRBV12-4	12	CASRQTGSEAFF	TGTGCCAGCAGACAGACAGGGTCTGAAGCTTTCTTT
-	TRBD1	TRBJ2-7	TRBV27	15	CASSPMTGLPYEQYF	TGTGCCAGCAGTCCAATGACAGGGCTGCCCTACGAGCAGTACTTC
-	TRBD1	TRBJ2-7	TRBV19	12	CAGRDRVHEQYF	TGTGCCGGGCGGGACAGGGTACACGAGCAGTACTTC
-	-	TRBJ1-2	TRBV11-2	15	CASSPVQGWNYGYTF	TGTGCCAGCAGCCCTGTCCAGGGGTGGAACTATGGCTACACCTTC
-	TRBD2	TRBJ2-7	TRBV15	17	CATSRDPAGGRVYEQYF	TGTGCCACCAGCAGAGATCCGGCGGGAGGCCGGGTATACGAGCAGTACTTC
-	-	TRBJ1-4	TRBV5-4	14	CASSLGQSNEKLFF	TGTGCCAGCAGCTTAGGACAGTCTAATGAAAAACTGTTTTTT
-	TRBD2	TRBJ2-1	TRBV2	15	CASSEGTSWTDEQFF	TGTGCCAGCAGTGAAGGGACTAGCTGGACCGATGAGCAGTTCTTC
-	TRBD1	TRBJ1-1	TRBV7-6	15	CASSPPGQMNTEAFF	TGTGCCAGCAGCCCGCCGGGACAGATGAACACTGAAGCTTTCTTT
-	TRBD1	TRBJ2-7	TRBV19	16	CASSRTAGQGIYEQYF	TGTGCCAGTAGTCGAACCGCGGGACAGGGGATCTACGAGCAGTACTTC
-	TRBD2	TRBJ2-1	TRBV5-5	15	CASSLALAGWDEQFF	TGTGCCAGCAGCTTGGCTCTAGCGGGATGGGATGAGCAGTTCTTC
-	-	TRBJ2-7	TRBV7-2	10	CASSLGDIYF	TGTGCCAGCAGCTTAGGGGACATCTACTTC
-	-	TRBJ1-6	TRBV3-1/TRBV3-2	13	CASSSGVESPLHF	TGTGCCAGCAGCTCAGGGGTAGAGTCACCCCTCCACTTT
-	TRBD1	TRBJ2-7	TRBV6-2/TRBV6-3	14	CASSWTGGSYEQYF	TGTGCCAGCAGTTGGACAGGGGGGTCCTACGAGCAGTACTTC
-	TRBD1	TRBJ2-7	TRBV10-3	15	CAISDPGQAFYEQYF	TGTGCCATCAGCGATCCGGGACAGGCCTTTTACGAGCAGTACTTC
-	-	TRBJ2-3	TRBV2	14	CASSEGRPTDTQYF	TGTGCCAGCAGTGAAGGGAGACCCACAGATACGCAGTATTTT
once	-	TRBJ2-1	TRBV7-9	14	CASSLREGANEQFF	TGTGCCAGCAGCCTCCGGGAGGGGGCAAATGAGCAGTTCTTC
-	TRBD2	TRBJ2-2	TRBV6-1	18	CASSEDGSGGAFGGELFF	TGTGCCAGCAGTGAAGACGGGAGCGGGGGGGCCTTTGGAGGGGAGCTGTTTTTT